The TCR beta chain under discussion was sequenced for a study of T cell responses to AZD1222 COVID-19 vaccine. Study-wide points: Donors in the cohort were predominantly white British and more often female, and clonal diversity was possibly underestimated. Researchers report vaccine-associated CD4 TCRs spanning spike, with dominance at 160-218 and 743-854. Epitopes outside B.1.351 and B.1.1.7 mutated regions reportedly drew nearly half of spike TCRs.

The CDR3 is made up of 16 amino acids. The V end was cut by 2 bases, the J end by 3 bases, with 14 bases between. The germline V gene encodes CDR1 KGHDR and CDR2 SFDVKD. Generated by immunoSEQ multiplex PCR, the TCRdb table keeps only in-frame clones and is missing some. Of more than 95,000 clones listed, more than 70% are singletons. As to this clone: No antigen is known for it.

This receptor was taken from an adult in good health. The source material was peripheral blood, sampled on day 0 of AZD1222 vaccination. This sequence joins TRBV24-1 and TRBJ2-3; TRBD2 might be the D (7 bases). The CDR3 DNA follows: TGTGCCACCAGTGATTGGGGGGGCTGGGATACAGATACGCAGTATTTT. As protein: CATSDWGGWDTDTQYF.